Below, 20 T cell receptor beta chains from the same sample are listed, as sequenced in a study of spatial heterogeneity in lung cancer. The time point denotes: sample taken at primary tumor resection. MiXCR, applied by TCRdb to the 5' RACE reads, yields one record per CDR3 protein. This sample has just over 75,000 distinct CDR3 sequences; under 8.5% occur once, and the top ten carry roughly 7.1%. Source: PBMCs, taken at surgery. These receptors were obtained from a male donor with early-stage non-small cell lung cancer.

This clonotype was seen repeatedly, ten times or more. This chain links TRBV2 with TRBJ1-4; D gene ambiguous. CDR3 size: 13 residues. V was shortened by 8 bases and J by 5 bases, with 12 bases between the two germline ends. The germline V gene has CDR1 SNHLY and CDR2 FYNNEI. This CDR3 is CASRGGTNEKLFF. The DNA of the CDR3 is TGTGCCAGCCGCGGCGGTACGAATGAAAAACTGTTTTTT. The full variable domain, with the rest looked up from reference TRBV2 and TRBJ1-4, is EPEVTQTPSHQVTQMGQEVILRCVPISNHLYFYWYRQILGQKVEFLVSFYNNEISEKSEIFDDQFSVERPDGSNFTLKIRSTKLEDSAMYFCASRGGTNEKLFFGSGTQLSVL.

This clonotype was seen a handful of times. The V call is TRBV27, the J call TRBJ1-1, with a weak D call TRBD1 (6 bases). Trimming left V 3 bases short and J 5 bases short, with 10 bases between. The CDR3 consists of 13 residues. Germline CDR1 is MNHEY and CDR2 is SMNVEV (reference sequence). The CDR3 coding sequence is TGTGCCAGCAGTTTCAGGGGTATGACTGAAGCTTTCTTT. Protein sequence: CASSFRGMTEAFF.

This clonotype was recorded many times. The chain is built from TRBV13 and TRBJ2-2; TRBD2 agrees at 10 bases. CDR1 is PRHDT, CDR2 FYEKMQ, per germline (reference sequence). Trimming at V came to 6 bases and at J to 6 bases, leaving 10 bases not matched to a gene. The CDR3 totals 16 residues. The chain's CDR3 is CASRLRSSGRSGELFF. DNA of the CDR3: TGTGCCAGCAGACTAAGGTCTAGCGGGAGATCCGGGGAGCTGTTTTTT. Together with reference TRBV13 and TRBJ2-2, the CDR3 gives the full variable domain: AAGVIQSPRHLIKEKRETATLKCYPIPRHDTVYWYQQGPGQDPQFLISFYEKMQSDKGSIPDRFSAQQFSDYHSELNMSSLELGDSALYFCASRLRSSGRSGELFFGEGSRLTVL.

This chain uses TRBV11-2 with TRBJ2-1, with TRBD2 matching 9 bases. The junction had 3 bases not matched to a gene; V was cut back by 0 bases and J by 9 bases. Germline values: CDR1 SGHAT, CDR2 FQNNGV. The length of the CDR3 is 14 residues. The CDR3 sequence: CASSLDLREGEQFF. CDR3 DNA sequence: TGTGCCAGCAGCTTAGATCTGCGGGAGGGTGAGCAGTTCTTC.

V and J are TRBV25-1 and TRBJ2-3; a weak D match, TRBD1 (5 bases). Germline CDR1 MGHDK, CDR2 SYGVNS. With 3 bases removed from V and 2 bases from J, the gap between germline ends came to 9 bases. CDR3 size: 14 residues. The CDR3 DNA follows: TGTGCCAGCAGTGATCCCAGGGCCACAGATACGCAGTATTTT. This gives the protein CASSDPRATDTQYF.

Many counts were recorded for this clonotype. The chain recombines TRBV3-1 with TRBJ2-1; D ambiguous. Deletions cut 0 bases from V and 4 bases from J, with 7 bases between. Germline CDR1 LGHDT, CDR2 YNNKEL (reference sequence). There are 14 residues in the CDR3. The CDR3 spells CASSQDIGYNEQFF. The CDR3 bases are TGTGCCAGCAGCCAAGATATCGGATACAATGAGCAGTTCTTC.

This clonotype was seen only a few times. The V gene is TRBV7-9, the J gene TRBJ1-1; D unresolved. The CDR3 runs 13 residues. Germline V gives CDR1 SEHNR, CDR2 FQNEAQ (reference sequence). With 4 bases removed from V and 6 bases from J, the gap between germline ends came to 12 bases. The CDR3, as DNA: TGTGCCAGCAGCTCGATGGGCAACCCTGAAGCTTTCTTT. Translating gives CASSSMGNPEAFF.

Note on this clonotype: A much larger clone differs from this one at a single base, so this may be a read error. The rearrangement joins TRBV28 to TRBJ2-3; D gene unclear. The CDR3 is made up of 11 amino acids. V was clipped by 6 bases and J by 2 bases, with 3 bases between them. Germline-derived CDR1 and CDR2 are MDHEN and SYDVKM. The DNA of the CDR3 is TGTGCCAGCAGCGACACAGATACGCAGTATTTT. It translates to CASSDTDTQYF.

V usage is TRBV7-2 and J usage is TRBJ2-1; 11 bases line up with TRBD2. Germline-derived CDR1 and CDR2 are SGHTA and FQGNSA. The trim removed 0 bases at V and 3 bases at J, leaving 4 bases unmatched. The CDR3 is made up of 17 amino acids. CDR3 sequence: CASSLALAGGFYNEQFF. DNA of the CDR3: TGTGCCAGCAGCTTAGCTTTAGCGGGAGGGTTCTACAATGAGCAGTTCTTC.

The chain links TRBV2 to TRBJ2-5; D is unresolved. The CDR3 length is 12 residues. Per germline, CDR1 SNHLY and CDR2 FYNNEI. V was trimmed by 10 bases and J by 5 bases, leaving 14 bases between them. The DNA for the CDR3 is TGTGCCACGAGCTCAAGTGGGGAGACCCAGTACTTC. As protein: CATSSSGETQYF.

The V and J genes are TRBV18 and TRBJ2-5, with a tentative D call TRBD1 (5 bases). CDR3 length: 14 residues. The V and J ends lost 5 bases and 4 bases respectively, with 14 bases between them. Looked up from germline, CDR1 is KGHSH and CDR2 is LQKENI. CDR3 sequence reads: CASSSLRAAETQYF. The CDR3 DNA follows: TGTGCCAGCTCATCGCTCAGGGCGGCAGAGACCCAGTACTTC.

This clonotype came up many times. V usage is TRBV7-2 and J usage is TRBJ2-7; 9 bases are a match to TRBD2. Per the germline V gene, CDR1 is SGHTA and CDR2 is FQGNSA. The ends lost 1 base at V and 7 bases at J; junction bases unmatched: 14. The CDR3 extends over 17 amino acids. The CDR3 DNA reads TGTGCCAGCAGCTTAGGTTTAGCGGGAGTCGGTTTGAGTGAGCAGTACTTC. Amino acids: CASSLGLAGVGLSEQYF.

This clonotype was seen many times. The CDR3 nucleotides are TGCAGTGCTCACGGCGGGTTCCGGACAGATACGCAGTATTTT. As protein: CSAHGGFRTDTQYF. The V gene is TRBV20-1, the J gene TRBJ2-3; D possibly corresponds to TRBD2 (5 bases). This CDR3 is built from 14 residues. Trimming left V 5 bases short and J 3 bases short, with 15 bases between. Germline V lookup: CDR1 DFQATT, CDR2 SNEGSKA (reference sequence).

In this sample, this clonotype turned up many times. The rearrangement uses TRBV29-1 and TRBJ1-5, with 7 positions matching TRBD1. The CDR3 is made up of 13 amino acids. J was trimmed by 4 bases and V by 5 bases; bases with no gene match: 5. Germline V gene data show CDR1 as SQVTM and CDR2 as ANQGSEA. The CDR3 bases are TGCAGCGTTCAGGGGGACCCTAATCAGCCCCAGCATTTT. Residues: CSVQGDPNQPQHF. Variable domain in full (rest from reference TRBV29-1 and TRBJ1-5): SAVISQKPSRDICQRGTSLTIQCQVDSQVTMMFWYRQQPGQSLTLIATANQGSEATYESGFVIDKFPISRPNLTFSTLTVSNMSPEDSSIYLCSVQGDPNQPQHFGDGTRLSIL.

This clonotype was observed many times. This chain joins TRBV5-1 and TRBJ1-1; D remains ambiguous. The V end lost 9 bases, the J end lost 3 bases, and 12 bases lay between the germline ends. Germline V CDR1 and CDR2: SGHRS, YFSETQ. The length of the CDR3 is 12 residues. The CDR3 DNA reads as TGCGCCACCTTGGATTTCTACACTGAAGCTTTCTTT. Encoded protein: CATLDFYTEAFF. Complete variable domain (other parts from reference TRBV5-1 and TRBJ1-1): KAGVTQTPRYLIKTRGQQVTLSCSPISGHRSVSWYQQTPGQGLQFLFEYFSETQRNKGNFPGRFSGRQFSNSRSEMNVSTLELGDSALYLCATLDFYTEAFFGQGTRLTVV.

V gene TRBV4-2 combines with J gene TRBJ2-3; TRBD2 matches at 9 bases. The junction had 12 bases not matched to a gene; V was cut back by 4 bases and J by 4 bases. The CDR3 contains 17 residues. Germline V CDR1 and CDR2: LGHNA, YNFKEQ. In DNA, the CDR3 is TGTGCCAGCAGCCTCTCACGGTCTAGCGGGGTGCCAGATACGCAGTATTTT. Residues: CASSLSRSSGVPDTQYF.

CDR3 loop: CASRTTSTDTQYF. The CDR3 bases are TGTGCCAGCAGAACAACTAGCACAGATACGCAGTATTTT. The chain links TRBV12-3 or TRBV12-4 to TRBJ2-3; D gene uncertain. The CDR3 totals 13 residues. Trimming took 6 bases from V and 0 from J, leaving 7 bases between them.

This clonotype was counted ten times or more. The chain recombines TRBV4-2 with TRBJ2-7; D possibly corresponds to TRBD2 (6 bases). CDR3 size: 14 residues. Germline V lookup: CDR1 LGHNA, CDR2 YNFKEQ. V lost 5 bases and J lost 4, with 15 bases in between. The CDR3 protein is CASSDSIGRYEQYF. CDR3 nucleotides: TGTGCCAGCAGCGACAGCATAGGGAGGTACGAGCAGTACTTC.

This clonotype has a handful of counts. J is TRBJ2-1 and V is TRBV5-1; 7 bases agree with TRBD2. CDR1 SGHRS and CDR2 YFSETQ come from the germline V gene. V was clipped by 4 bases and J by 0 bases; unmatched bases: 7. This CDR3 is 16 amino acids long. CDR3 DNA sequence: TGCGCCAGCAGCGCTGATGGCGGGAGCTCCTACAATGAGCAGTTCTTC. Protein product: CASSADGGSSYNEQFF. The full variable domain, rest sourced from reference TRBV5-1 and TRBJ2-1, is KAGVTQTPRYLIKTRGQQVTLSCSPISGHRSVSWYQQTPGQGLQFLFEYFSETQRNKGNFPGRFSGRQFSNSRSEMNVSTLELGDSALYLCASSADGGSSYNEQFFGPGTRLTVL.

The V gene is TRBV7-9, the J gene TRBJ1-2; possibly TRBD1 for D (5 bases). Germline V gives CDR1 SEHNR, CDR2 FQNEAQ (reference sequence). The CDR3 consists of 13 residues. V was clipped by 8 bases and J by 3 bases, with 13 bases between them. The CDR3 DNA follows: TGTGCCAGCCTTAAGGACACCTACTATGGCTACACCTTC. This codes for CASLKDTYYGYTF.